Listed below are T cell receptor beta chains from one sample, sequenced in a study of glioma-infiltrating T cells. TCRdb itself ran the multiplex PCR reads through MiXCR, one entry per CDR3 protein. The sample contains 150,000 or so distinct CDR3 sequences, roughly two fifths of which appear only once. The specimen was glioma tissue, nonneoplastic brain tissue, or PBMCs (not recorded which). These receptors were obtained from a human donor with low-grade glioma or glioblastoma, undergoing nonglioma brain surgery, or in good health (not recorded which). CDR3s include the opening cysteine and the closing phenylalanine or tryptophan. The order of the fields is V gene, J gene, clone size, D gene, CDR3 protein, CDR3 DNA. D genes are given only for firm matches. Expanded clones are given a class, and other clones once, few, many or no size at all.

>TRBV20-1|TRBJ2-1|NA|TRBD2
CSAPKLVAGAGEQFF
TGCAGTGCTCCCAAATTGGTAGCGGGAGCAGGAGAGCAGTTCTTC
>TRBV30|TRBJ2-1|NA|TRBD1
CAWNQQQGDEQFF
TGTGCCTGGAACCAGCAACAGGGGGATGAGCAGTTCTTC
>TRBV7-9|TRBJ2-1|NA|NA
CASNSSGSPYNEQFF
TGTGCCAGCAACTCGAGCGGGTCACCCTACAATGAGCAGTTCTTC
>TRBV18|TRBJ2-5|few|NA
CASSPTAQYF
TGTGCCAGCTCACCAACCGCCCAGTACTTC
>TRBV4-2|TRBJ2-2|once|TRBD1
CASSPGQGPTGELFF
TGTGCCAGCAGTCCAGGACAGGGTCCGACCGGGGAGCTGTTTTTT
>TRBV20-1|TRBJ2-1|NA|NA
CSARGDSYNEQFF
TGCAGTGCTAGAGGGGACTCCTACAATGAGCAGTTCTTC
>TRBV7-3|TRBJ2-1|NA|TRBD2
CASSLAGGLNNEQFF
TGTGCCAGCAGCCTAGCGGGAGGCCTAAACAATGAGCAGTTCTTC
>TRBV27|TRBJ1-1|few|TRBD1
CASSLDRGSATEAFF
TGTGCCAGCAGTCTGGACAGGGGGTCGGCCACTGAAGCTTTCTTT
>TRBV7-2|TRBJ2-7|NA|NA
CASSLYQGMEQYF
TGTGCCAGCAGCTTATATCAGGGGATGGAGCAGTACTTC
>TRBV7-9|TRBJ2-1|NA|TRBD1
CASSLAGTGNEQFF
TGTGCCAGCAGCTTAGCGGGGACAGGCAATGAGCAGTTCTTC
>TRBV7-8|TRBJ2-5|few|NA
CASSFLAGSQETQYF
TGTGCCAGCAGCTTCCTAGCTGGAAGCCAAGAGACCCAGTACTTC
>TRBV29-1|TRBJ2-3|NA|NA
CSVGGDTDTQYF
TGCAGCGTTGGGGGCGACACAGATACGCAGTATTTT
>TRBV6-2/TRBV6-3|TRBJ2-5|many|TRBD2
CASSYSGSGGQETQYF
TGTGCCAGCAGTTACTCCGGGAGCGGGGGCCAAGAGACCCAGTACTTC
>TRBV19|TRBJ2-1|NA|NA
CASSIFAGRDEQFF
TGTGCCAGTAGTATTTTCGCGGGTAGGGATGAGCAGTTCTTC
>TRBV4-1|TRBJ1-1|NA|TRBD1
CASSRGPSGDTEAFF
TGCGCCAGCAGCAGGGGGCCTTCGGGGGACACTGAAGCTTTCTTT
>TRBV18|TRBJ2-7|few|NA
CASSPPLATYEQYF
TGTGCCAGCTCACCACCGCTAGCCACCTACGAGCAGTACTTC
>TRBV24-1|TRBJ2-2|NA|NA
CATSVTNTGELFF
TGTGCCACCAGTGTAACGAACACCGGGGAGCTGTTTTTT
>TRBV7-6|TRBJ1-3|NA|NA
CASSETGNTIYF
TGTGCCAGCAGCGAGACAGGAAACACCATATATTTT
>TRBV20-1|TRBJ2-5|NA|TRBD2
CSAGGVAAPQETQYF
TGCAGTGCTGGGGGGGTAGCGGCCCCACAAGAGACCCAGTACTTC
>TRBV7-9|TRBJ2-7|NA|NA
CASSLERDPWEQYF
TGTGCCAGCAGCTTAGAGAGGGACCCGTGGGAGCAGTACTTC
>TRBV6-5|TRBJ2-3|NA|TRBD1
CASSYSGTGKGTQYF
TGTGCCAGCAGTTACTCCGGGACAGGCAAAGGTACGCAGTATTTT
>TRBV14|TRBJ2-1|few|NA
CASSQAGVYNEQFF
TGTGCCAGCAGCCAAGCAGGGGTCTACAATGAGCAGTTCTTC
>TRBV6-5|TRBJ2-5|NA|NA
CASSYSFRSQETQYF
TGTGCCAGCAGTTACTCGTTTCGCAGTCAAGAGACCCAGTACTTC
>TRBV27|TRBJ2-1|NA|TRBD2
CASRSGGPGDEQFF
TGTGCCAGCCGTAGCGGGGGACCGGGGGATGAGCAGTTCTTC
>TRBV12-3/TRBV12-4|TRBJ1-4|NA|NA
CASREDTTNEKLFF
TGTGCCAGCAGGGAGGACACTACTAATGAAAAACTGTTTTTT
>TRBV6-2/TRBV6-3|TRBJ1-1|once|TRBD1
CASSGDRFVTNTEAFF
TGTGCCAGCAGTGGGGACAGGTTCGTTACGAACACTGAAGCTTTCTTT
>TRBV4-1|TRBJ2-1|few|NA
CASSQGTNHPINEQFF
TGCGCCAGCAGCCAAGGCACCAACCATCCCATCAATGAGCAGTTCTTC
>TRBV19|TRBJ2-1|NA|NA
CASSIDKGTEQFF
TGTGCCAGTAGTATAGACAAGGGTACTGAGCAGTTCTTC
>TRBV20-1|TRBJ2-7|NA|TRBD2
CSALTSGDSLYEQYF
TGCAGTGCGCTAACTAGCGGGGATTCACTTTACGAGCAGTACTTC
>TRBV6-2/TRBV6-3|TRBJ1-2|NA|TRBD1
CASGTTGGRGYTF
TGTGCCAGCGGTACGACAGGGGGCCGTGGCTACACCTTC
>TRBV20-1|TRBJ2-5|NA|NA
CSESPSQETQYF
TGCAGTGAAAGTCCCTCCCAAGAGACCCAGTACTTC
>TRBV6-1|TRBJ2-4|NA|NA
CASTKFPRDIKNIQYF
TGTGCCAGCACCAAATTTCCCCGGGACATCAAAAACATTCAGTACTTT
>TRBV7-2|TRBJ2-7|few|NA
CASSPTGSSAYEQYF
TGTGCCAGCAGCCCGACCGGATCTAGCGCCTACGAGCAGTACTTC
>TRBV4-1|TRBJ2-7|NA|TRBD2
CTSSQELGGPYEQYF
TGCACCAGCAGCCAAGAATTGGGAGGGCCCTACGAGCAGTACTTC
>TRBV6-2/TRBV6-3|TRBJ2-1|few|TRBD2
CASAGLAGNEQFF
TGTGCCAGCGCGGGACTAGCGGGCAATGAGCAGTTCTTC
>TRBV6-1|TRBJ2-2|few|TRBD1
CASGGQLTGELFF
TGTGCCAGCGGGGGACAGCTGACCGGGGAGCTGTTTTTT
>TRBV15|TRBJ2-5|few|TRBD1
CATSGGTADEETQYF
TGTGCCACCAGCGGTGGGACAGCCGATGAAGAGACCCAGTACTTC
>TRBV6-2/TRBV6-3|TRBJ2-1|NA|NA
CASSYGGLRTSYNEQFF
TGTGCCAGCAGTTACGGTGGGCTCCGCACCTCCTACAATGAGCAGTTCTTC
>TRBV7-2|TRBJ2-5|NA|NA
CASSFGVQETQYF
TGTGCCAGCAGCTTTGGGGTCCAAGAGACCCAGTACTTC
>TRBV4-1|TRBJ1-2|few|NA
CASSQGGLVGGYTF
TGCGCCAGCAGCCAAGGGGGGCTCGTAGGAGGCTACACCTTC
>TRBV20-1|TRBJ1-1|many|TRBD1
CSAPVPGQGLNTEAFF
TGCAGTGCTCCTGTCCCGGGACAGGGTCTGAACACTGAAGCTTTCTTT
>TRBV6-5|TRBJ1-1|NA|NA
CASSYSTWDGAEAFF
TGTGCCAGCAGTTACTCGACTTGGGATGGGGCTGAAGCTTTCTTT
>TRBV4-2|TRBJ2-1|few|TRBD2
CASSLGLAGPSSYNEQFF
TGTGCCAGCAGCTTGGGACTAGCGGGGCCGAGCTCCTACAATGAGCAGTTCTTC
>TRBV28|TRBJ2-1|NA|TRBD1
CASSSPGQGDDEQFF
TGTGCCAGCAGTTCGCCGGGACAGGGGGACGATGAGCAGTTCTTC
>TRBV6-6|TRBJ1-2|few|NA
CASSYTGAYGYTF
TGTGCCAGCAGTTACACAGGAGCCTATGGCTACACCTTC
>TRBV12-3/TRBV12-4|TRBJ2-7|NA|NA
CASSLRAGNYEQYF
TGTGCCAGCAGTTTAAGGGCGGGAAACTACGAGCAGTACTTC
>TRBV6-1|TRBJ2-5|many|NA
CASRYAGETQYF
TGTGCCAGCAGATACGCCGGGGAGACCCAGTACTTC
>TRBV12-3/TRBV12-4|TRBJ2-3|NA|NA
CASSLGITDTQYF
TGTGCCAGCAGTTTGGGAATCACAGATACGCAGTATTTT
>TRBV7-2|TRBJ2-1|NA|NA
CASSLEPPGRFNEQFF
TGTGCCAGCAGCTTAGAGCCGCCCGGGAGATTTAATGAGCAGTTCTTC
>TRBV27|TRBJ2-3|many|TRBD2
CASSLSGQRGIADTQYF
TGTGCCAGCAGTTTATCTGGCCAGCGGGGTATAGCAGATACGCAGTATTTT